Listed here is a single TCR beta chain. What it recognizes is unknown. Template switching supplied a universal primer site; unique molecular identifiers were carried on the cDNA. TCRdb processed the 5' RACE reads anew with MiXCR; each CDR3 protein has one entry. The sample lists about 530,000 distinct CDR3 sequences, about a fifth occurring once. The data derive from a study of identical twins. Trimming took 8 bases from V and 4 from J, leaving 12 bases between them. The CDR3 extends over 12 amino acids. The V gene's germline CDR1 is SNHLY and CDR2 FYNNEI. General study points: Zero-insertion analyses were open to partial confounding by invariant MAIT and iNKT cells. The degree of excess twin sharing was weaker in beta out-of-frame sequences. Cord blood beta clonotypes present at high abundance carried fewer insertions; no such pattern appeared in memory repertoires.

These data were also reused for a study on yellow fever vaccine responses in identical twins.

The clonotype originates from a woman aged 18-29 years in good health. The genes are TRBV2 and TRBJ2-7; D uncertain. The specimen sequenced was CD4+ T cells sorted from blood. CDR3 residues: CASGVTSYEQYF. The CDR3 DNA sequence: TGTGCCAGCGGCGTCACTTCGTACGAGCAGTACTTC.